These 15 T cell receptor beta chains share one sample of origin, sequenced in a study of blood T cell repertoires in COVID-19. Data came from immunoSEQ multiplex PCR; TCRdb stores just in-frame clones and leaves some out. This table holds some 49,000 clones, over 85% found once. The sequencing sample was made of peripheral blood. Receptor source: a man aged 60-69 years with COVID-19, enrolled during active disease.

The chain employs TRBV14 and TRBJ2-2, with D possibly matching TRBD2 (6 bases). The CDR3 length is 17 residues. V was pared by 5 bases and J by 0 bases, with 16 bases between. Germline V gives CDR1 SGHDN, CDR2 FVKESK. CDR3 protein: CASSFGLSGTNTGELFF. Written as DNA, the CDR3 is TGTGCCAGCAGCTTTGGTCTTAGCGGAACGAACACCGGGGAGCTGTTTTTT.

This CDR3 is CASSLRRGTYEQYF. The CDR3 bases are TGTGCCAGCAGTTTACGGCGGGGCACCTACGAGCAGTACTTC. The V call is TRBV27, the J call TRBJ2-7; TRBD2 is a possible D gene (6 bases). The length of the CDR3 is 14 residues. Germline V gene sequence: CDR1 MNHEY, CDR2 SMNVEV (reference sequence). Trimming stripped 2 bases from V and 2 bases from J, with 10 bases between.

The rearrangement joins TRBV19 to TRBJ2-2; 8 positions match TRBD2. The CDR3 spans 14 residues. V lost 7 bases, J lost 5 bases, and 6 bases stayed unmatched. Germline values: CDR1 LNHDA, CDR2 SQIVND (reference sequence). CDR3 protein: CASTEQRETGELFF. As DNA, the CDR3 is TGTGCCAGTACTGAGCAGCGGGAGACCGGGGAGCTGTTTTTT. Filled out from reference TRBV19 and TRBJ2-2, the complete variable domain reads DGGITQSPKYLFRKEGQNVTLSCEQNLNHDAMYWYRQDPGQGLRLIYYSQIVNDFQKGDIAEGYSVSREKKESFPLTVTSAQKNPTAFYLCASTEQRETGELFFGEGSRLTVL.

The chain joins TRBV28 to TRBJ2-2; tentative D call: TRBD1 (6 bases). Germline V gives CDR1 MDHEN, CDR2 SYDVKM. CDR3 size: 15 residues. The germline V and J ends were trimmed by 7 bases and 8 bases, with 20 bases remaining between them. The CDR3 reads CASTPSRTGKGELFF. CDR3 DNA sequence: TGTGCCAGCACCCCATCACGAACAGGGAAAGGGGAGCTGTTTTTT.

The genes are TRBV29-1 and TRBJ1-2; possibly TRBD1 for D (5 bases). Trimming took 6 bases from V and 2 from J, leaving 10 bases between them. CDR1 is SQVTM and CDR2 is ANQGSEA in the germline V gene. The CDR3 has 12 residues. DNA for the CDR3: TGCAGCGTCCCCGGGGGAAACTATGGCTACACCTTC. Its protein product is CSVPGGNYGYTF.

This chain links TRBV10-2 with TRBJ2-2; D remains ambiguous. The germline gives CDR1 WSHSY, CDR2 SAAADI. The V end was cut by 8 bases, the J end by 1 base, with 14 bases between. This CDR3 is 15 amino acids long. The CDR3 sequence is CASRSGMGNTGELFF. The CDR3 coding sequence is TGCGCCAGCCGCTCAGGAATGGGGAACACCGGGGAGCTGTTTTTT.

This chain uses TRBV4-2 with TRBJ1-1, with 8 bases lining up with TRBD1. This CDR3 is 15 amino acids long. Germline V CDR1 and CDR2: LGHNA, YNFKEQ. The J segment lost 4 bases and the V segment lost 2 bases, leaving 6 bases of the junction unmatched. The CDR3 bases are TGTGCCAGCAGCCAACCCGGACAGGGCACCACTGAAGCTTTCTTT. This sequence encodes CASSQPGQGTTEAFF.

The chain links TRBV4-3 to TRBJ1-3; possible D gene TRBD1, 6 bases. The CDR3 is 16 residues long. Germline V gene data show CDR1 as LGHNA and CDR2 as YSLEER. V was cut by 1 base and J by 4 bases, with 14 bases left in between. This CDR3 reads CASSQAPTGLGNTIYF. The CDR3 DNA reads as TGCGCCAGCAGCCAAGCCCCCACAGGGCTAGGAAACACCATATATTTT.

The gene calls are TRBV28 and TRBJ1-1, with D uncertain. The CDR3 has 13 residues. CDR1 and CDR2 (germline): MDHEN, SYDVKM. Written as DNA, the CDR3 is TGTTCGGTATTCCGGCTGGGCGACACTGAAGCTTTCTTT. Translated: CSVFRLGDTEAFF.

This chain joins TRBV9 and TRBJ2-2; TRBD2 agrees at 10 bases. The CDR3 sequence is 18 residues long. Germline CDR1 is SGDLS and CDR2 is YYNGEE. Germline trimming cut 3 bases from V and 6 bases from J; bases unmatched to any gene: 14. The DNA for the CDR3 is TGTGCCAGCAGCGCGGGGACTAGCGCGGCGGGGGGCCCCGGGGAGCTGTTTTTT. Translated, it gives CASSAGTSAAGGPGELFF.

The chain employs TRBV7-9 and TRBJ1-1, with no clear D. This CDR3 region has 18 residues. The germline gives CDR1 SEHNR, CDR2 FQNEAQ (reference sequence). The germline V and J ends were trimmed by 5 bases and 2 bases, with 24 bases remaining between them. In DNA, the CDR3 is TGTGCCAGCAGCACCCAATGGTCCCAGAATTTTCCAAACACTGAAGCTTTCTTT. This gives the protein CASSTQWSQNFPNTEAFF.

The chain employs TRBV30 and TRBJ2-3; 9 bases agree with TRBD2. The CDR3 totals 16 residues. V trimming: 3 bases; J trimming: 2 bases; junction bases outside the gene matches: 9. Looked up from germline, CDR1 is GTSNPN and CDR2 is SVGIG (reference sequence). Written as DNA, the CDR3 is TGTGCCTGGAGCCGGGTTGGGGGACTAGCCACAGATACGCAGTATTTT. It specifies CAWSRVGGLATDTQYF.

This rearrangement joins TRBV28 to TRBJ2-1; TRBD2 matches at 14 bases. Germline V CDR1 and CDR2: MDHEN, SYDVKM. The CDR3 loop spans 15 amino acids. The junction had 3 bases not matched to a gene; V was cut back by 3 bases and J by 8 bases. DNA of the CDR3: TGTGCCAGCAGTTTGGGACTAGCGGGAGTTGATGAGCAGTTCTTC. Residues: CASSLGLAGVDEQFF.

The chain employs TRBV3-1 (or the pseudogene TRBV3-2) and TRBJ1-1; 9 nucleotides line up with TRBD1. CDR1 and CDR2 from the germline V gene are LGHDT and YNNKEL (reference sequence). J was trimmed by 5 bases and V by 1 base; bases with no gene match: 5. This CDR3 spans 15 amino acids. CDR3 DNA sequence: TGTGCCAGCAGCCAAGTTTCAGGACAGGGGACTGAAGCTTTCTTT. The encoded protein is CASSQVSGQGTEAFF.

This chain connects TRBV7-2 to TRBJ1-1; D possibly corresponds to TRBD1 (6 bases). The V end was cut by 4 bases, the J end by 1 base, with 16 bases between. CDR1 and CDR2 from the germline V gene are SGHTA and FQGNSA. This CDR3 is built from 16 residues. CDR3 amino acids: CASSSQQGGGNTEAFF. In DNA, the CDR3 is TGTGCCAGCAGCTCTCAACAGGGTGGAGGGAACACTGAAGCTTTCTTT. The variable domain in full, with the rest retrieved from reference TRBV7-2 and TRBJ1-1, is GAGVSQSPSNKVTEKGKDVELRCDPISGHTALYWYRQSLGQGLEFLIYFQGNSAPDKSGLPSDRFSAERTGGSVSTLTIQRTQQEDSAVYLCASSSQQGGGNTEAFFGQGTRLTVV.